Listed below are T cell receptor beta chains from one sample, sequenced in a study of cytomegalovirus exposure and HLA in healthy donors. Sequenced by immunoSEQ multiplex PCR; TCRdb stores in-frame clones only, minus some. Among more than 110,000 clones listed, more than 75% were seen once. Sample: PBMCs. The receptors stem from a male donor in good health and CMV-seronegative. Both conserved end residues are part of each CDR3. Expanded clones get a size class; other rows say once, few or many, or leave the size out.

V gene: TRBV5-4; J gene: TRBJ2-7; clone size: NA; CDR3 protein: CASSSWGQAASYEQYF
V gene: TRBV6-1; J gene: TRBJ1-3; clone size: NA; CDR3 protein: CASSIQGASGNTIYF
V gene: TRBV4-1; J gene: TRBJ2-3; clone size: NA; CDR3 protein: CASSQRGTTDTQYF
V gene: TRBV18; J gene: TRBJ1-5; clone size: NA; CDR3 protein: CASSPDWSNQPQHF
V gene: TRBV2; J gene: TRBJ1-5; clone size: NA; CDR3 protein: CASVPRQGSNQPQHF
V gene: TRBV19; J gene: TRBJ2-7; clone size: NA; CDR3 protein: CASSMGGFAYEQYF
V gene: TRBV7-2; J gene: TRBJ1-1; clone size: few; CDR3 protein: CASSLDRNTEAFF
V gene: TRBV18; J gene: TRBJ1-1; clone size: NA; CDR3 protein: CASSKGGLVAAEAFF
V gene: TRBV27; J gene: TRBJ2-2; clone size: NA; CDR3 protein: CASSPSWRNTGELFF
V gene: TRBV5-1; J gene: TRBJ2-3; clone size: NA; CDR3 protein: CASQAGTSTDTQYF
V gene: TRBV28; J gene: TRBJ2-3; clone size: NA; CDR3 protein: CASSLRGFYHSTDTQYF
V gene: TRBV6-6; J gene: TRBJ1-5; clone size: NA; CDR3 protein: CASTTEGAGNQPQHF
V gene: TRBV6-4; J gene: TRBJ2-5; clone size: NA; CDR3 protein: CASSVPSGSSYEQYF
V gene: TRBV7-8; J gene: TRBJ1-2; clone size: NA; CDR3 protein: CASSLSRGTDSSNYGYTF
V gene: TRBV29-1; J gene: TRBJ2-7; clone size: NA; CDR3 protein: CSVSGDRYEQYF
V gene: TRBV28; J gene: TRBJ1-5; clone size: few; CDR3 protein: CATLTGTTNQPQHF
V gene: TRBV6-5; J gene: TRBJ2-7; clone size: once; CDR3 protein: CASGSLDRGPEQYF
V gene: TRBV6-1; J gene: TRBJ2-1; clone size: NA; CDR3 protein: CASSDSPYNEQFF
V gene: TRBV7-2; J gene: TRBJ2-7; clone size: NA; CDR3 protein: CASSLQGLPYEQYF
V gene: TRBV5-5; J gene: TRBJ2-3; clone size: NA; CDR3 protein: CASTIGGDTQYF
V gene: TRBV18; J gene: TRBJ1-1; clone size: NA; CDR3 protein: CASSPSVLGGPNTEAFF
V gene: TRBV5-1; J gene: TRBJ1-4; clone size: NA; CDR3 protein: CASSLAVGANEKLFF
V gene: TRBV7-9; J gene: TRBJ1-1; clone size: once; CDR3 protein: CASSLVVASAEAFF
V gene: TRBV7-9; J gene: NA; clone size: few; CDR3 protein: CASSLVRTGSSYEQYF
V gene: TRBV29-1; J gene: TRBJ2-7; clone size: NA; CDR3 protein: CSVQAFLSYEQYF
V gene: TRBV5-1; J gene: TRBJ2-5; clone size: NA; CDR3 protein: CASSLPPQTGQETQYF
V gene: TRBV7-2; J gene: TRBJ2-7; clone size: NA; CDR3 protein: CASSLAGTNSYEQYF
V gene: TRBV5-1; J gene: TRBJ2-2; clone size: once; CDR3 protein: CASSLLAANTGELFF
V gene: TRBV7-2; J gene: TRBJ1-1; clone size: few; CDR3 protein: CASSVARFRTNTEAFF
V gene: TRBV19; J gene: TRBJ1-6; clone size: NA; CDR3 protein: CASSKRQGMGESSPLHF
V gene: TRBV4-3; J gene: TRBJ1-1; clone size: NA; CDR3 protein: CASSVNRNTEAFF
V gene: TRBV4-1; J gene: TRBJ1-1; clone size: NA; CDR3 protein: CASSQASFNTEAFF
V gene: TRBV9; J gene: TRBJ2-5; clone size: NA; CDR3 protein: CASSQNFDRAQTQYF
V gene: TRBV9; J gene: TRBJ2-3; clone size: NA; CDR3 protein: CASSVVPSGTDTQYF
V gene: TRBV10-3; J gene: TRBJ2-1; clone size: NA; CDR3 protein: CAISGLGQGHYNEQFF
V gene: TRBV4-1; J gene: TRBJ2-1; clone size: NA; CDR3 protein: CASSQDLRGGDEQFF
V gene: TRBV11-2; J gene: TRBJ1-4; clone size: few; CDR3 protein: CASSPRPGNRDEKLFF
V gene: TRBV5-1; J gene: TRBJ1-4; clone size: NA; CDR3 protein: CASSFGTGGNEKLFF
V gene: TRBV28; J gene: TRBJ1-1; clone size: NA; CDR3 protein: CATLDREGTEAFF
V gene: TRBV27; J gene: TRBJ1-1; clone size: NA; CDR3 protein: CASIGRGNTEAFF
V gene: TRBV6-6; J gene: TRBJ1-3; clone size: NA; CDR3 protein: CASTFTLAPGNTIYF
V gene: TRBV19; J gene: TRBJ2-1; clone size: NA; CDR3 protein: CASSIVTRRGNEQFF
V gene: TRBV7-2; J gene: TRBJ2-1; clone size: few; CDR3 protein: CASSPTSNEQFF
V gene: TRBV6-5; J gene: TRBJ1-1; clone size: NA; CDR3 protein: CASSYRGLKGAEAFF
V gene: TRBV7-8; J gene: TRBJ2-1; clone size: once; CDR3 protein: CASSFRGGVSYNEQFF
V gene: TRBV10-3; J gene: TRBJ2-7; clone size: once; CDR3 protein: CAISEPGGIYEQYF
V gene: TRBV6-5; J gene: TRBJ1-1; clone size: few; CDR3 protein: CASGIEGGAFF
V gene: TRBV6-6; J gene: TRBJ1-5; clone size: NA; CDR3 protein: CASSFAGNQPQHF
V gene: TRBV30; J gene: TRBJ2-7; clone size: NA; CDR3 protein: CAWSGTSYEQYF